This is a list of T cell receptor beta chains from one sample in a study of OX40 agonist ivuxolimab in advanced cancers. Measured with immunoSEQ multiplex PCR; TCRdb has only the in-frame clones, and not every one. The data show 60,000 or so clones, roughly 90% seen once. The source material was CD4+ or CD8+ T cells sorted from blood, sampled in a trial of the OX40 agonist ivuxolimab. Every receptor here comes from an adult with an advanced solid tumor such as melanoma, head and neck, liver or kidney cancer. CDR3s include the opening cysteine and the closing phenylalanine or tryptophan. A D gene is named only where the DNA matches it firmly. The size field is filled for only some rows; it gives once, few, many or a size class.

D gene: TRBD2; clone size: once; J gene: TRBJ2-1; V gene: TRBV10-3; CDR3 protein: CAIKTSGSYNEQFF; CDR3 DNA: TGTGCCATCAAAACTAGCGGGTCCTACAATGAGCAGTTCTTC
D gene: TRBD1; clone size: -; J gene: TRBJ2-7; V gene: TRBV4-1; CDR3 protein: CASSQERQGAKSAEQYF; CDR3 DNA: TGCGCCAGCAGCCAAGAAAGACAGGGGGCGAAGTCTGCGGAGCAGTACTTC
D gene: -; clone size: -; J gene: TRBJ1-4; V gene: TRBV6-6; CDR3 protein: CASMRSTNEKLFF; CDR3 DNA: TGTGCCAGCATGCGGTCAACTAATGAAAAACTGTTTTTT
D gene: -; clone size: once; J gene: TRBJ2-7; V gene: TRBV6-5; CDR3 protein: CASSYSGTTSSYEQYF; CDR3 DNA: TGTGCCAGCAGTTACTCTGGTACTACTAGCTCCTACGAGCAGTACTTC
D gene: -; clone size: -; J gene: TRBJ2-3; V gene: TRBV19; CDR3 protein: CASSTTTDTQYF; CDR3 DNA: TGTGCCAGTAGTACCACCACAGATACGCAGTATTTT
D gene: -; clone size: -; J gene: TRBJ1-1; V gene: TRBV18; CDR3 protein: CASSRVNTEAFF; CDR3 DNA: TGTGCCAGCTCAAGGGTGAACACTGAAGCTTTCTTT
D gene: -; clone size: -; J gene: TRBJ2-6; V gene: TRBV25-1; CDR3 protein: CASSESGAGANVLTF; CDR3 DNA: TGTGCCAGCAGTGAATCGGGGGCTGGGGCCAACGTCCTGACTTTC
D gene: TRBD1; clone size: once; J gene: TRBJ2-3; V gene: TRBV18; CDR3 protein: CASSKGQGKDTQYF; CDR3 DNA: TGTGCCAGCTCAAAGGGACAGGGGAAGGATACGCAGTATTTT
D gene: -; clone size: -; J gene: TRBJ1-2; V gene: TRBV7-8; CDR3 protein: CASSLVAGGGYTF; CDR3 DNA: TGTGCCAGCAGCTTAGTCGCTGGCGGGGGCTACACCTTC
D gene: -; clone size: -; J gene: TRBJ1-5; V gene: TRBV30; CDR3 protein: CAWATGGGNWNQPQHF; CDR3 DNA: TGTGCCTGGGCGACAGGCGGTGGCAACTGGAATCAGCCCCAGCATTTT
D gene: -; clone size: -; J gene: TRBJ1-5; V gene: TRBV11-2; CDR3 protein: CASSLVPSYQPQHF; CDR3 DNA: TGTGCCAGCAGCTTAGTCCCATCCTATCAGCCCCAGCATTTT
D gene: -; clone size: -; J gene: TRBJ2-7; V gene: TRBV7-3; CDR3 protein: CASSLETGREQYF; CDR3 DNA: TGTGCCAGCAGCTTGGAGACCGGTCGGGAGCAGTACTTC
D gene: -; clone size: -; J gene: TRBJ2-7; V gene: TRBV7-6; CDR3 protein: CASSKGQNSYEQYF; CDR3 DNA: TGTGCCAGCAGCAAAGGACAGAATTCCTACGAGCAGTACTTC
D gene: -; clone size: few; J gene: TRBJ2-3; V gene: TRBV28; CDR3 protein: CASSSPGTLTDTQYF; CDR3 DNA: TGTGCCAGCAGTTCCCCAGGGACCTTAACAGATACGCAGTATTTT
D gene: TRBD1; clone size: -; J gene: TRBJ1-4; V gene: TRBV5-1; CDR3 protein: CASSFRTGGTNEKLFF; CDR3 DNA: TGCGCCAGCAGCTTTCGGACAGGGGGCACTAATGAAAAACTGTTTTTT
D gene: -; clone size: -; J gene: TRBJ2-4; V gene: TRBV18; CDR3 protein: CASSGDKGSKNIQYF; CDR3 DNA: TGTGCCAGCTCGGGCGACAAGGGATCCAAAAACATTCAGTACTTC
D gene: TRBD2; clone size: -; J gene: TRBJ2-7; V gene: TRBV6-5; CDR3 protein: CASNPGGTYEQYF; CDR3 DNA: TGTGCCAGCAACCCGGGGGGGACCTACGAGCAGTACTTC
D gene: -; clone size: once; J gene: TRBJ2-4; V gene: TRBV6-1; CDR3 protein: CASTGTPIAKNIQYF; CDR3 DNA: TGTGCCAGTACCGGGACACCGATAGCCAAAAACATTCAGTACTTC
D gene: TRBD1; clone size: once; J gene: TRBJ2-7; V gene: TRBV7-2; CDR3 protein: CASSLAGQGAYEQYF; CDR3 DNA: TGTGCCAGCAGCTTAGCCGGACAGGGGGCATACGAGCAGTACTTC
D gene: -; clone size: -; J gene: TRBJ2-7; V gene: TRBV9; CDR3 protein: CASSVADSSISYEQYF; CDR3 DNA: TGTGCCAGCAGCGTAGCGGATAGCTCGATCTCCTACGAGCAGTACTTC
D gene: TRBD2; clone size: -; J gene: TRBJ2-7; V gene: TRBV5-1; CDR3 protein: CASSSHLSGEYYEQYF; CDR3 DNA: TGCGCCAGCAGCTCCCACCTAAGCGGGGAGTACTACGAGCAGTACTTC
D gene: TRBD1; clone size: -; J gene: TRBJ2-7; V gene: TRBV7-3; CDR3 protein: CASSPGQGPYEQYF; CDR3 DNA: TGTGCCAGCAGCCCGGGACAGGGGCCCTACGAGCAGTACTTC
D gene: TRBD1; clone size: -; J gene: TRBJ1-6; V gene: TRBV9; CDR3 protein: CASRAGDRGYSPLHF; CDR3 DNA: TGTGCCAGCAGAGCCGGGGACAGGGGGTATTCACCCCTCCACTTT
D gene: -; clone size: -; J gene: TRBJ2-3; V gene: TRBV6-5; CDR3 protein: CASSLSGPSSTDTQYF; CDR3 DNA: TGTGCCAGCAGTTTGTCGGGGCCGAGCAGCACAGATACGCAGTATTTT
D gene: -; clone size: -; J gene: TRBJ2-2; V gene: TRBV6-5; CDR3 protein: CASSLSSPRTGELFF; CDR3 DNA: TGTGCCAGCAGTTTATCCAGCCCGAGGACCGGGGAGCTGTTTTTT
D gene: TRBD1; clone size: -; J gene: TRBJ2-1; V gene: TRBV10-3; CDR3 protein: CAISGDRVLREQFF; CDR3 DNA: TGTGCCATCAGTGGGGACAGGGTCTTGCGTGAGCAGTTCTTC
D gene: TRBD1; clone size: -; J gene: TRBJ2-2; V gene: TRBV19; CDR3 protein: CASRDRVSGITGELFF; CDR3 DNA: TGTGCCAGTCGGGACAGGGTTTCCGGGATCACCGGGGAGCTGTTTTTT
D gene: -; clone size: -; J gene: TRBJ1-4; V gene: TRBV7-9; CDR3 protein: CASSPGQGMFF; CDR3 DNA: TGTGCCAGCAGCCCTGGACAAGGGATGTTTTTT
D gene: TRBD1; clone size: -; J gene: TRBJ2-1; V gene: TRBV6-1; CDR3 protein: CASEDRGTYNEQFF; CDR3 DNA: TGTGCCAGCGAAGACAGGGGAACCTACAATGAGCAGTTCTTC
D gene: -; clone size: -; J gene: TRBJ1-3; V gene: TRBV13; CDR3 protein: CASTLTGISSGNTIYF; CDR3 DNA: TGTGCCAGCACCCTGACAGGTATCTCCTCTGGAAACACCATATATTTT
D gene: -; clone size: -; J gene: TRBJ1-4; V gene: TRBV9; CDR3 protein: CASSAWGTTNEKLFF; CDR3 DNA: TGTGCCAGCAGCGCATGGGGCACAACTAATGAAAAACTGTTTTTT
D gene: -; clone size: -; J gene: TRBJ2-1; V gene: TRBV27; CDR3 protein: CASREGGNEQFF; CDR3 DNA: TGTGCCAGCCGGGAAGGTGGGAATGAGCAGTTCTTC
D gene: -; clone size: -; J gene: TRBJ2-2; V gene: TRBV10-1; CDR3 protein: CASSRPGGELFF; CDR3 DNA: TGCGCCAGCAGTAGGCCCGGGGGGGAGCTGTTTTTT
D gene: -; clone size: -; J gene: TRBJ2-2; V gene: TRBV29-1; CDR3 protein: CSVGGRGTGELFF; CDR3 DNA: TGCAGCGTAGGGGGTCGCGGCACCGGGGAGCTGTTTTTT
D gene: TRBD1; clone size: -; J gene: TRBJ2-1; V gene: TRBV28; CDR3 protein: CASRGRQGAPGNEQFF; CDR3 DNA: TGTGCCAGCAGAGGCAGACAGGGGGCGCCCGGCAATGAGCAGTTCTTC
D gene: TRBD2; clone size: -; J gene: TRBJ2-1; V gene: TRBV9; CDR3 protein: CASSGTSGRVTNEQFF; CDR3 DNA: TGTGCCAGCAGCGGCACTAGCGGGAGAGTAACCAATGAGCAGTTCTTC
D gene: TRBD2; clone size: -; J gene: TRBJ2-5; V gene: TRBV28; CDR3 protein: CASSSAAGGPEEQYF; CDR3 DNA: TGTGCCAGCAGTTCGGCGGCGGGAGGGCCCGAAGAGCAGTACTTC
D gene: TRBD2; clone size: -; J gene: TRBJ2-7; V gene: TRBV27; CDR3 protein: CASSLQLAATYEQYF; CDR3 DNA: TGTGCCAGCAGTCTTCAACTAGCGGCAACCTACGAGCAGTACTTC
D gene: -; clone size: -; J gene: TRBJ2-1; V gene: TRBV19; CDR3 protein: CASSIAGQGSYNEQFF; CDR3 DNA: TGTGCCAGTAGTATAGCGGGCCAAGGCTCCTACAATGAGCAGTTCTTC
D gene: -; clone size: once; J gene: TRBJ2-3; V gene: TRBV10-3; CDR3 protein: CAISEYTDTQYF; CDR3 DNA: TGTGCCATCAGTGAGTACACAGATACGCAGTATTTT
D gene: -; clone size: few; J gene: TRBJ1-4; V gene: TRBV4-1; CDR3 protein: CASSPRQTNEKLFF; CDR3 DNA: TGCGCCAGCAGCCCCCGACAGACTAATGAAAAACTGTTTTTT
D gene: -; clone size: -; J gene: TRBJ2-4; V gene: TRBV27; CDR3 protein: CASSLYGEKNIQYF; CDR3 DNA: TGTGCCAGCAGTTTATACGGGGAGAAAAACATTCAGTACTTC
D gene: -; clone size: -; J gene: TRBJ2-7; V gene: TRBV20-1; CDR3 protein: CSAESYEQYF; CDR3 DNA: TGCAGTGCCGAAAGTTACGAGCAGTACTTC
D gene: -; clone size: -; J gene: TRBJ2-3; V gene: TRBV6-5; CDR3 protein: CASSSPLGQYF; CDR3 DNA: TGTGCCAGCAGTAGCCCCCTAGGGCAGTATTTT
D gene: -; clone size: -; J gene: TRBJ2-5; V gene: TRBV15; CDR3 protein: CATSGRQRSERETQYF; CDR3 DNA: TGTGCCACCAGCGGACGACAGCGAAGTGAGAGGGAGACCCAGTACTTC
D gene: TRBD1; clone size: -; J gene: TRBJ1-5; V gene: TRBV30; CDR3 protein: CAWLRDRGLGQPQHF; CDR3 DNA: TGTGCCTGGTTAAGGGACAGGGGTTTGGGTCAGCCCCAGCATTTT
D gene: TRBD1; clone size: -; J gene: TRBJ2-5; V gene: TRBV27; CDR3 protein: CASSSHGTGGTETQYF; CDR3 DNA: TGTGCCAGCAGTTCCCATGGGACAGGGGGCACAGAGACCCAGTACTTC
D gene: -; clone size: -; J gene: TRBJ2-4; V gene: TRBV2; CDR3 protein: CASSVEGRNIQYF; CDR3 DNA: TGTGCCAGCAGTGTGGAGGGGAGGAACATTCAGTACTTC
D gene: TRBD1; clone size: -; J gene: TRBJ2-1; V gene: TRBV4-1; CDR3 protein: CASSQSGTGFGEQFF; CDR3 DNA: TGCGCCAGCAGCCAATCCGGGACAGGGTTCGGAGAGCAGTTCTTC
D gene: -; clone size: -; J gene: TRBJ2-1; V gene: TRBV5-8; CDR3 protein: CASSLGGRSYNEQFF; CDR3 DNA: TGTGCCAGCAGCTTGGGGGGGAGGTCCTACAATGAGCAGTTCTTC
D gene: -; clone size: -; J gene: TRBJ1-2; V gene: TRBV28; CDR3 protein: CASSFGGSYYTF; CDR3 DNA: TGTGCCAGCAGTTTTGGCGGGAGTTACTACACCTTC
D gene: TRBD2; clone size: few; J gene: TRBJ2-7; V gene: TRBV28; CDR3 protein: CASSPFGLARNEQYF; CDR3 DNA: TGTGCCAGCAGCCCTTTCGGACTAGCTAGGAACGAGCAGTACTTC
D gene: -; clone size: -; J gene: TRBJ2-7; V gene: TRBV9; CDR3 protein: CASSVGRGLGLSSYEQYF; CDR3 DNA: TGTGCCAGCAGCGTCGGCCGGGGGCTAGGGTTAAGCTCCTACGAGCAGTACTTC
D gene: TRBD1; clone size: -; J gene: TRBJ1-5; V gene: TRBV29-1; CDR3 protein: CSVWMGQRNQPQHF; CDR3 DNA: TGCAGCGTGTGGATGGGACAGAGAAATCAGCCCCAGCATTTT
D gene: -; clone size: -; J gene: TRBJ2-2; V gene: TRBV7-2; CDR3 protein: CASSSTRLSGELFF; CDR3 DNA: TGTGCCAGCAGCTCTACTAGGCTGTCCGGGGAGCTGTTTTTT
D gene: -; clone size: -; J gene: TRBJ1-6; V gene: TRBV10-3; CDR3 protein: CAIWTGHDNSPLHF; CDR3 DNA: TGTGCCATTTGGACGGGACACGATAATTCACCCCTCCACTTT
D gene: TRBD1; clone size: -; J gene: TRBJ2-5; V gene: TRBV30; CDR3 protein: CGWRPPGQGRETQYF; CDR3 DNA: TGTGGATGGAGACCCCCCGGACAGGGAAGAGAGACCCAGTACTTC